Shown below are 7 T cell receptor beta chains from a single sample sequenced in a study of OX40 agonist ivuxolimab in advanced cancers. The repertoire was sequenced with immunoSEQ multiplex PCR; TCRdb's copy has only in-frame clones and lacks some. The table has approximately 30,000 clones, about nine tenths seen once; the top ten hold approximately 22%. The sample here was CD4+ or CD8+ T cells sorted from blood, taken in a trial of the OX40 agonist ivuxolimab. The receptors were sampled from an adult with an advanced solid tumor such as melanoma, head and neck, liver or kidney cancer.

CDR3 sequence (DNA): TGTGCCAGCAGTGCGGACAGGGGCGCCCTTAATGAAAAACTGTTTTTT. Its protein product is CASSADRGALNEKLFF. The gene calls are TRBV2 and TRBJ1-4; the match to TRBD1 covers 9 bases. Per the germline V gene, CDR1 is SNHLY and CDR2 is FYNNEI. CDR3 size: 16 residues. Trimming removed 4 bases from V and 4 bases from J; junction bases left unmatched: 7.

This rearrangement joins TRBV2 to TRBJ2-7, with no clear D. V dropped 4 bases and J dropped 1 base, with 11 bases sitting between them. The V gene's germline CDR1 is SNHLY and CDR2 FYNNEI. The CDR3 contains 14 residues. The DNA of the CDR3 is TGTGCCAGCAGTGTCTCCCCCGGGTCCTACGAGCAGTACTTC. Amino acids: CASSVSPGSYEQYF.

The chain joins TRBV15 to TRBJ2-7; TRBD2 agrees at 7 bases. The length of the CDR3 is 14 residues. The germline CDR1 and CDR2 sequences are LNHNV and YYDKDF (reference sequence). Losses at the gene ends were 1 base for V and 2 bases for J; bases not matched to a gene: 2. The CDR3 nucleotides are TGTGCCACCAGCAGAGGGGGGGGACCCTACGAGCAGTACTTC. Translating gives CATSRGGGPYEQYF.

This chain connects TRBV7-2 to TRBJ1-2; D is unclear. The CDR3 has 18 residues. The ends were cut back, 5 bases at V and 2 bases at J, with 24 bases in the middle. Germline CDR1 SGHTA, CDR2 FQGNSA. The CDR3 sequence: CASSPPSLKGDGNYGYTF. In DNA form, the CDR3 reads TGTGCCAGCAGCCCACCAAGCTTAAAGGGTGACGGAAACTATGGCTACACCTTC.

The CDR3 region has the DNA TGTGCCAGTAGTACTGATAACACCGGGGAGCTGTTTTTT. Amino acid sequence: CASSTDNTGELFF. This sequence joins TRBV19 and TRBJ2-2, with D unclear. Trimming left V 4 bases short and J 2 bases short, with 5 bases between. The CDR3 contains 13 residues. The germline CDR1 and CDR2 sequences are LNHDA and SQIVND (reference sequence).

The chain is built from TRBV9 and TRBJ2-7, with 10 bases that match TRBD1. V trimming: 4 bases; J trimming: 3 bases; junction bases outside the gene matches: 13. Germline loops: CDR1 SGDLS, CDR2 YYNGEE. The CDR3 spans 17 residues. The CDR3 loop reads CASSPREVGQGYYEQYF. DNA of the CDR3: TGTGCCAGCAGCCCCCGCGAGGTGGGACAGGGGTACTACGAGCAGTACTTC.

The rearrangement uses TRBV10-1 and TRBJ1-4; D unresolved. Germline lookup yields CDR1 WNHNN and CDR2 SYGVQD (reference sequence). This CDR3 comprises 15 residues. V was clipped by 7 bases and J by 5 bases, with 17 bases between them. Written as DNA, the CDR3 is TGCGCCAGCACCACACTATCAAGCTTCAATGAAAAACTGTTTTTT. It specifies CASTTLSSFNEKLFF.